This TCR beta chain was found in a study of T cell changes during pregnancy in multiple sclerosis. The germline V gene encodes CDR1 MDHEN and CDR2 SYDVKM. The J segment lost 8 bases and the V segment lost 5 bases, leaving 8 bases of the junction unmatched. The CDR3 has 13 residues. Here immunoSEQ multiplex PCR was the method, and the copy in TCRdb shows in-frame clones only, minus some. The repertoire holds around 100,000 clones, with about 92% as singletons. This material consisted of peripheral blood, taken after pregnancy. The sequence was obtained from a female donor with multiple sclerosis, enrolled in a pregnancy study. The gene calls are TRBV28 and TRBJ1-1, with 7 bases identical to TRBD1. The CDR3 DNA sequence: TGTGCCAGCAGTACCACAGGGGCGGCGGAAGCTTTCTTT. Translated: CASSTTGAAEAFF.